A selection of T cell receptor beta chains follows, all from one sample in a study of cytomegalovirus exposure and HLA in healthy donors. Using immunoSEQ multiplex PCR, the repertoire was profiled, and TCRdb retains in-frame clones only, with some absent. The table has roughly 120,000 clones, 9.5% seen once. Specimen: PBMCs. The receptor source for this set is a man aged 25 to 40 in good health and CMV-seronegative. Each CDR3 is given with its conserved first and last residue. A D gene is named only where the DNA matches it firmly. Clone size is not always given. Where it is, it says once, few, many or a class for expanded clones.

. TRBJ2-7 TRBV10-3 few CAIMEAGVGSEQYF TGTGCCATCATGGAGGCAGGGGTGGGCTCCGAGCAGTACTTC
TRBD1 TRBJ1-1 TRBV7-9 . CASRPGQGAFQMDTEAFF TGTGCCAGCAGGCCGGGACAGGGGGCCTTTCAGATGGACACTGAAGCTTTCTTT
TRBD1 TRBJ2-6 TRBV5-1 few CASTTGGSGANVLTF TGCGCCAGCACTACAGGGGGGTCTGGGGCCAACGTCCTGACTTTC
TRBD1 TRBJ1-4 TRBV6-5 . CASSSGTGFIEKLFF TGTGCCAGCAGTTCCGGGACAGGGTTTATTGAAAAACTGTTTTTT
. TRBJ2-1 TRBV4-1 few CASSQGQKDSYPYNEQFF TGCGCCAGCAGCCAAGGTCAAAAGGACAGTTACCCTTACAATGAGCAGTTCTTC
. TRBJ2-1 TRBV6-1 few CASRYNEQFF TGTGCCAGCCGTTACAATGAGCAGTTCTTC
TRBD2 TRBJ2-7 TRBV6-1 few CASSEGTSGSYEQYF TGTGCCAGCAGTGAAGGGACTAGCGGCTCCTACGAGCAGTACTTC
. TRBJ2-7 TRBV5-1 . CASSFGQVDWYEQYF TGCGCCAGCAGCTTTGGGCAGGTAGATTGGTACGAGCAGTACTTC
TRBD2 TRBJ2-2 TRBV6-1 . CASRAGVQTGELFF TGTGCCAGCAGAGCGGGAGTTCAAACCGGGGAGCTGTTTTTT
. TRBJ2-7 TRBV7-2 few CASSWTPKTELELYF TGTGCCAGCAGCTGGACCCCTAAGACAGAACTCGAGCTGTACTTC